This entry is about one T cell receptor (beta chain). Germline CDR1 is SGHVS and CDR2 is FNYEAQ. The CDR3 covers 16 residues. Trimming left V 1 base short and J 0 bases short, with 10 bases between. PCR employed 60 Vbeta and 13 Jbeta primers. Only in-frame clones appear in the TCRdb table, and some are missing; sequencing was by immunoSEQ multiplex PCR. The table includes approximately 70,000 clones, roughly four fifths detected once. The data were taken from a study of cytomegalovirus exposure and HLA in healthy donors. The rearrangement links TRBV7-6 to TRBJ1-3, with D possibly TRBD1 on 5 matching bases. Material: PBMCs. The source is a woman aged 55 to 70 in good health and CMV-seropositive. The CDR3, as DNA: TGTGCCAGCAGCTTAGGAGGCAGGGCCTCTGGAAACACCATATATTTT. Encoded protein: CASSLGGRASGNTIYF.